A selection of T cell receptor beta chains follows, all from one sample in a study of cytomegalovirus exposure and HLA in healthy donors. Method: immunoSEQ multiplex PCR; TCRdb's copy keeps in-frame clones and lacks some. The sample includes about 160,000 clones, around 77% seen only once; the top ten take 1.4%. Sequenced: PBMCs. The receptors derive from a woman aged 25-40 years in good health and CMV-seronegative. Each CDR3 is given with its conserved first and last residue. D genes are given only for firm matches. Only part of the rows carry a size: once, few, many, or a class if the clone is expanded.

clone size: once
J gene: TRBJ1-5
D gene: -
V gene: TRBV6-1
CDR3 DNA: TGTGCCAGCAGCATGTGGGGGGGGACCAATCAGCCCCAGCATTTT
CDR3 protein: CASSMWGGTNQPQHF

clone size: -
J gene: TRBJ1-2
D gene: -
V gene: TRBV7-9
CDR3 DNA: TGTGCCAGCAGCTTAGCGGAGAGCGGCTACACCTTC
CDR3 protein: CASSLAESGYTF

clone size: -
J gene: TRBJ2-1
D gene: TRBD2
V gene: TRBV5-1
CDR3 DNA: TGCGCCAGCAGCCCCGGGGGGACTAGCGATGGCAATGAGCAGTTCTTC
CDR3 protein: CASSPGGTSDGNEQFF

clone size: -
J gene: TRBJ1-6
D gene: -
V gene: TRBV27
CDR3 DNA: TGTGCCAGCAGTCCGAGGACAGACTATAATTCACCCCTCCACTTT
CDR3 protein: CASSPRTDYNSPLHF

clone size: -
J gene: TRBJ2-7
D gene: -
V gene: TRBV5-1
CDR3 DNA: TGCGCCAGCAGCTTGGCCAAGGACAGCGAGCAGTACTTC
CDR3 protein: CASSLAKDSEQYF

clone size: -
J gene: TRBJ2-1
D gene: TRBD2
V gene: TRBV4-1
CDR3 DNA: TGCGCCAGCAGCCAGAGTTCGGGGCTAGCGGTTTACAATGAGCAGTTCTTC
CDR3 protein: CASSQSSGLAVYNEQFF

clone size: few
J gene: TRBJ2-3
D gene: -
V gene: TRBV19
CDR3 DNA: TGTGCCAGTAGTAAGAACAGCTTTAGCACAGATACGCAGTATTTT
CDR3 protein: CASSKNSFSTDTQYF

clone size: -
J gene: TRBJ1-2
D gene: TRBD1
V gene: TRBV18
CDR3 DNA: TGTGCCAGCTCACCCCCCGGGACAGGAGATGGCTACACCTTC
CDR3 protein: CASSPPGTGDGYTF

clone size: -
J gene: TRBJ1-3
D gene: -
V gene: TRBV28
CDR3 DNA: TGTGCCAGCAGCCTGCGCGGTTACACCATATATTTT
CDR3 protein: CASSLRGYTIYF

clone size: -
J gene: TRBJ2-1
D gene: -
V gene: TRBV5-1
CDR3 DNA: TGCGCCAGCAGCTTTGACACAAACTACAATGAGCAGTTCTTC
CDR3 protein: CASSFDTNYNEQFF

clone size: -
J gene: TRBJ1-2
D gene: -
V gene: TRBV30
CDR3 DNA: TGTGCCGCCTACAGGGTGAGCTACACCTTC
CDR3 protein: CAAYRVSYTF

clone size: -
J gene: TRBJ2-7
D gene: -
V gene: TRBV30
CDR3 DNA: TGTGCCTGGAGCGTGGGAGGGGGCTACGAGCAGTACTTC
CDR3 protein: CAWSVGGGYEQYF

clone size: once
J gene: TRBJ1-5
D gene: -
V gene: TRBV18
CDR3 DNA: TGTGCCAGCTCACCCCGGGAGGATCAGCCCCAGCATTTT
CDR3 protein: CASSPREDQPQHF

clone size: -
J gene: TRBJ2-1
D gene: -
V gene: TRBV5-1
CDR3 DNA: TGCGCCAGCAGCTCCCGGGACTCCTCCTACAATGAGCAGTTCTTC
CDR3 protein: CASSSRDSSYNEQFF

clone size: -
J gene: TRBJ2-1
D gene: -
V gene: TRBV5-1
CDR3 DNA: TGCGCCAGCAGCTTGGGTCCCGGAGGGCAGTTCTTC
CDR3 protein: CASSLGPGGQFF

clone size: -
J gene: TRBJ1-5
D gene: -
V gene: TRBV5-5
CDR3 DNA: TGTGCCAGCAGACTGGGGGGTAACAGTCAGCCCCAGCATTTT
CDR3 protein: CASRLGGNSQPQHF

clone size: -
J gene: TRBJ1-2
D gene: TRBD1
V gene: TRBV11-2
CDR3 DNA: TGTGCCAGCAGCATACTGCGACAGGGAAGGAATACTAACTATGGCTACACCTTC
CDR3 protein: CASSILRQGRNTNYGYTF

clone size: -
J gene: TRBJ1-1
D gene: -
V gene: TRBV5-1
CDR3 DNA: TGCGCCAGCAGCTTGGGGGCAGGGGTAGCCACTGAAGCTTTCTTT
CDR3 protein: CASSLGAGVATEAFF

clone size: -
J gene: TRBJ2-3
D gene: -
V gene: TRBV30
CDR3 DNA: TGTGCCTGGAGTGTTTCCCCCAGTGGGCAGTATTTT
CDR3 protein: CAWSVSPSGQYF

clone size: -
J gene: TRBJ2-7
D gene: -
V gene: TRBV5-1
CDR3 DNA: TGCGCCAGCAGCTCCCCTGGGGCCGCCTACGAGCAGTACTTC
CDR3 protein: CASSSPGAAYEQYF

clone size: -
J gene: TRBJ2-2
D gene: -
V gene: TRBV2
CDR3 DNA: TGTGCCACCATACAGAACACCGGGGAGCTGTTTTTT
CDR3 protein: CATIQNTGELFF

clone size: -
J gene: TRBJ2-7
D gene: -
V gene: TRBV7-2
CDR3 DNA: TGTGCCAGCAGGTCGCCGGGACAAACCTACGAGCAGTACTTC
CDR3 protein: CASRSPGQTYEQYF

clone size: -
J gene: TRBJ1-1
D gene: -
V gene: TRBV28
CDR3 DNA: TGTGCCAGCAGCCCCCGCACTGAAGCTTTCTTT
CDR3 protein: CASSPRTEAFF

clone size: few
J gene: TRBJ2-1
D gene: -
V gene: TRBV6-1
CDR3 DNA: TGTGCCAGCAGGACTCAGGGGAATGAGCAGTTCTTC
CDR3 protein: CASRTQGNEQFF

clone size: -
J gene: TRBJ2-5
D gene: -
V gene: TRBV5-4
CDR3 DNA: TGTGCCAGCAGCTTGGCTCTGGCAGGGCAGAAAGAGACCCAGTACTTC
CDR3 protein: CASSLALAGQKETQYF

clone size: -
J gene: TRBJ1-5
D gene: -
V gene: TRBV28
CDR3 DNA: TGTGCCAGCGAGGACTATAGCAATCAGCCCCAGCATTTT
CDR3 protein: CASEDYSNQPQHF

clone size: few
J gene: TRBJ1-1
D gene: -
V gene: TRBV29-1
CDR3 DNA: TGCAGCACGCAGGGGCTACACACTGAAGCTTTCTTT
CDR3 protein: CSTQGLHTEAFF

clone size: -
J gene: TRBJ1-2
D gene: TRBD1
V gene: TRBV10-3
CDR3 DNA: TGTGCCATCAGTGCCGGGAGGTTGGGACAGGGGGCAGGTGGCTACACCTTC
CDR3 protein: CAISAGRLGQGAGGYTF

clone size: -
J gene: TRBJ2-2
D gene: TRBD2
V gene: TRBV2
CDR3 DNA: TGTGCCAGCAGTGTGAGCGGGGGGAGGACCGGGGAGCTGTTTTTT
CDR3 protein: CASSVSGGRTGELFF

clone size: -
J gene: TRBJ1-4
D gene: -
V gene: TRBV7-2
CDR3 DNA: TGTGCCAGCAGCCAAGGGGCGGTTGAAAAACTGTTTTTT
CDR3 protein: CASSQGAVEKLFF

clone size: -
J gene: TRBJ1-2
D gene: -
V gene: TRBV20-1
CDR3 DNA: TGCAGTGCTAGAGAAAACACTGGCTACACCTTC
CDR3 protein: CSARENTGYTF

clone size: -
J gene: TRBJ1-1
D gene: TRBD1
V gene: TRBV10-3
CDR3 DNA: TGTGCCATCAGAAGGGACAGGAGAGACACTGAAGCTTTCTTT
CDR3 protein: CAIRRDRRDTEAFF

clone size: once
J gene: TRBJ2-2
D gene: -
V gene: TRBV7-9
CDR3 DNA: TGTGCCAGCACCCATAGAAACACCGGGGAGCTGTTTTTT
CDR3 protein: CASTHRNTGELFF

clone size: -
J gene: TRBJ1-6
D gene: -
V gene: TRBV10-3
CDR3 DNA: TGTGCCATCAGTGAAGAGGGCCCCCTCCACTTT
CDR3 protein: CAISEEGPLHF

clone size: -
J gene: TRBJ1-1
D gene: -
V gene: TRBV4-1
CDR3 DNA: TGCGCCAGCAGCCAAGATACGGTGAACACTGAAGCTTTCTTT
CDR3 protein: CASSQDTVNTEAFF

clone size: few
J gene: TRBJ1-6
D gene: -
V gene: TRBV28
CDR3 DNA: TGTGCCAGCAGCCCGCTTGGGAGCTCCTATAATTCACCCCTCCACTTT
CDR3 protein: CASSPLGSSYNSPLHF

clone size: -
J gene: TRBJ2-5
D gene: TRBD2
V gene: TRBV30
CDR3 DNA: TGTGCCTGGTCGGGACTAGCGTTCCAAGAGACCCAGTACTTC
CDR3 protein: CAWSGLAFQETQYF

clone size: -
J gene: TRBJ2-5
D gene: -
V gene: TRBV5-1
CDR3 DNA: TGCGCCAGCACCATAAGGGGACTTGCGGGAGAGACCCAGTACTTC
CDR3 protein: CASTIRGLAGETQYF

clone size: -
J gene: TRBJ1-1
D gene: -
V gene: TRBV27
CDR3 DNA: TGTGCCAGCCCTCCCCGAGCGGGGATAGTGAGTGAAGCTTTCTTT
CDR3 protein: CASPPRAGIVSEAFF

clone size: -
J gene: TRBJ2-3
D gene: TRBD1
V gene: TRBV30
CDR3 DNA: TGTGCCTGGGGTGGGGACAGGGCTACAGATACGCAGTATTTT
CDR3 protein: CAWGGDRATDTQYF

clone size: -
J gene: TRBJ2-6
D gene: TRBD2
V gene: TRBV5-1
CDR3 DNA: TGCGCCAGCAGCCTGGGACTAGCGACGTCTGGGGCCAACGTCCTGACTTTC
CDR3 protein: CASSLGLATSGANVLTF

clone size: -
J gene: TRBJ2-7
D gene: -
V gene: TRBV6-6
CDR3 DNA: TGTGCCAGCAGTTCCGAAGGGGTCTACGAGCAGTACTTC
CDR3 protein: CASSSEGVYEQYF

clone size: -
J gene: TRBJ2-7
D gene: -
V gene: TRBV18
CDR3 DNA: TGTGCCAGCTCACCAGCGAACGAGGCAGGGGAGTACTTC
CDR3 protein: CASSPANEAGEYF

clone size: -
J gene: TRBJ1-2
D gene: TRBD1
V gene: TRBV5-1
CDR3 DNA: TGCGCCAGCAGCTGGACCGGGACAGGGCTTAACTATGGCTACACCTTC
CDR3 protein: CASSWTGTGLNYGYTF

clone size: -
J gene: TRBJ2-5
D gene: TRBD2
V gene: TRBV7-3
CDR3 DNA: TGTGCCAGCAGCCTCGGGACTAGCGGGGGACAAGAGACCCAGTACTTC
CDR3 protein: CASSLGTSGGQETQYF

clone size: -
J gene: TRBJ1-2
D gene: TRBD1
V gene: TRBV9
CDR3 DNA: TGTGCCAGCAGCGTAGGGGACAGGCTCTATGGCTACACCTTC
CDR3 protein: CASSVGDRLYGYTF

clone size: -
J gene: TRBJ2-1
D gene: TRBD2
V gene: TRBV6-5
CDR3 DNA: TGTGCCAGCAGCCTAGCGGGAGGGATGAATGAGCAGTTCTTC
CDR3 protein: CASSLAGGMNEQFF

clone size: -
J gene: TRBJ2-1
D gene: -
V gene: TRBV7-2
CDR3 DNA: TGTGCCAGCAGCTTGGCAGGGTCGTACAATGAGCAGTTCTTC
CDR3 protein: CASSLAGSYNEQFF

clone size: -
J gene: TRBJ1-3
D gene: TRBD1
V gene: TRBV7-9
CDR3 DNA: TGTGCCAGCAGCACCGAGGGGGCGGGAGGAAACACCATATATTTT
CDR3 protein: CASSTEGAGGNTIYF

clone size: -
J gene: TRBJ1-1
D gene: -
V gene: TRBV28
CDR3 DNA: TGTGCCAGCAGCCCAACAGGGTTCACTGAAGCTTTCTTT
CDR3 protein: CASSPTGFTEAFF